This entry lists 9 T cell receptor beta chains sequenced from one sample in a study of neurological immune-mediated disorders. TCRdb passed the 5' RACE reads through MiXCR, listing each CDR3 protein once. This sample has about 46,000 distinct CDR3 sequences, with under 2% found just once. Sequenced material: PBMCs. The receptors were gathered from a woman aged 40 to 50 with multiple sclerosis.

This clonotype was seen ten or more times. This chain connects TRBV5-1 to TRBJ2-7, with 9 bases lining up with TRBD1. There are 13 residues in the CDR3. J lost 6 bases, V lost 4 bases, and 5 bases had no gene match. The germline CDR1 and CDR2 sequences are SGHRS and YFSETQ. CDR3 nucleotides: TGCGCCAGCAGCGAGGGGACAGGGCTCGAGCAGTACTTC. Translated: CASSEGTGLEQYF.

This clonotype has ten or more counts. J is TRBJ2-1 and V is TRBV3-1; D gene uncertain. The CDR3 covers 13 residues. The V end was cut by 0 bases, the J end by 9 bases, with 9 bases between. CDR1 and CDR2 (germline): LGHDT, YNNKEL (reference sequence). CDR3 residues: CASSQDIRTEQFF. CDR3 nucleotides: TGTGCCAGCAGCCAAGATATTAGGACTGAGCAGTTCTTC.

A word on this clonotype: The DNA is omitted, as the CDR3 cannot be located on it reliably, and the CDR3 follows TCRdb's listing. This sequence joins TRBV5-1 and TRBJ1-5; TRBD1 was called by the table and not checked on the DNA. CDR1 is SGHRS and CDR2 is YFSETQ in the germline V gene. The CDR3 sequence runs 15 residues, both termini included. CDR3 protein: CASSLVGGGNKTQNF.

Ten or more counts support this clonotype. The chain links TRBV27 to TRBJ2-4; D assignment may be TRBD1 or TRBD2 (7 bases each). Looked up from germline, CDR1 is MNHEY and CDR2 is SMNVEV (reference sequence). The CDR3 sequence is 15 residues long. Trimming removed 5 bases at V and 11 bases at J, with 22 bases between. DNA for the CDR3: TGTGCCAGCAGTGCCAGGAGACAGGGAGGGTTCGTTCAGTACTTC. Translated, it gives CASSARRQGGFVQYF.

This clonotype was seen at least ten times. The genes are TRBV5-1 and TRBJ2-4, with unresolved D. The CDR3 extends over 18 amino acids. Trimming stripped 1 base from V and 8 bases from J, with 25 bases between. CDR1 and CDR2 from the germline V gene are SGHRS and YFSETQ. The CDR3 reads CASSLPPPARFGVDIQYF. In nucleotides, the CDR3 is TGCGCCAGCAGCTTGCCCCCACCGGCAAGGTTTGGGGTGGACATTCAGTACTTC.

This clonotype has at least ten counts. The V gene is TRBV7-9, the J gene TRBJ1-2; a possible D gene is TRBD1 (6 bases). CDR1 is SEHNR and CDR2 is FQNEAQ in the germline V gene (reference sequence). The CDR3 totals 13 residues. The V end was cut by 5 bases, the J end by 5 bases, with 12 bases between. The CDR3 DNA follows: TGTGCCAGCAGCCCCCAGGGGAGGTATGGCTACACCTTC. This encodes CASSPQGRYGYTF. The full variable domain, its missing parts supplied by reference TRBV7-9 and TRBJ1-2, is DTGVSQNPRHKITKRGQNVTFRCDPISEHNRLYWYRQTLGQGPEFLTYFQNEAQLEKSRLLSDRFSAERPKGSFSTLEIQRTEQGDSAMYLCASSPQGRYGYTFGSGTRLTVV.

This clonotype showed up many times. The chain joins TRBV10-3 to TRBJ1-2; D is ambiguous. This CDR3 has 12 residues. With 2 bases removed from V and 1 base from J, the gap between germline ends came to 2 bases. Germline assignment: CDR1 ENHRY and CDR2 SYGVKD. CDR3 protein: CAISEDNYGYTF. CDR3 in DNA: TGTGCCATCAGTGAGGATAACTATGGCTACACCTTC.

The sample holds many counts of this clonotype. The CDR3, as DNA: TGCAGTGCTAGCGTGGGGAACTATCGTGACACCATATATTTT. Translating gives CSASVGNYRDTIYF. The chain combines TRBV20-1 with TRBJ1-3; D ambiguous. V was trimmed by 3 bases and J by 8 bases, leaving 17 bases between them. The CDR3 length is 14 residues. In germline, CDR1 is DFQATT, CDR2 SNEGSKA (reference sequence).

This clonotype occurred a few times. The V and J genes are TRBV20-1 and TRBJ2-1, with no clear D. V dropped 2 bases and J dropped 9 bases, with 11 bases sitting between them. Looked up from germline, CDR1 is DFQATT and CDR2 is SNEGSKA (reference sequence). The CDR3 contains 12 residues. The CDR3 DNA reads as TGCAGTGCTAGATCATTTGGGGTTGAGCAGTTCTTC. Translated: CSARSFGVEQFF.